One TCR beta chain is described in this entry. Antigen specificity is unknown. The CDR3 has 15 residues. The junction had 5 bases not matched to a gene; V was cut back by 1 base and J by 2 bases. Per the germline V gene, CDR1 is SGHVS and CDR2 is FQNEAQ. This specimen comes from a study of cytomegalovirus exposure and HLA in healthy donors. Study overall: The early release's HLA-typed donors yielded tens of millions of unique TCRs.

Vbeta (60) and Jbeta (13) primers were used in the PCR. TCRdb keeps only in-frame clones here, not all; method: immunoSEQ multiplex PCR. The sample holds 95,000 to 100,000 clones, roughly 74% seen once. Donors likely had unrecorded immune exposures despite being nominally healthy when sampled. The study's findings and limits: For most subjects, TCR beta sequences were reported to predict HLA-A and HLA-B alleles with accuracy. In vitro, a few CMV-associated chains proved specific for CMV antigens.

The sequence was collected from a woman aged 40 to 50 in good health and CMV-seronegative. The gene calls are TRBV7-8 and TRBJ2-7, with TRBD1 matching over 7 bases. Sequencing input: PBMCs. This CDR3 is CASSLGQGLPYEQYF. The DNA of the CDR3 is TGTGCCAGCAGCTTAGGACAGGGATTACCCTACGAGCAGTACTTC.